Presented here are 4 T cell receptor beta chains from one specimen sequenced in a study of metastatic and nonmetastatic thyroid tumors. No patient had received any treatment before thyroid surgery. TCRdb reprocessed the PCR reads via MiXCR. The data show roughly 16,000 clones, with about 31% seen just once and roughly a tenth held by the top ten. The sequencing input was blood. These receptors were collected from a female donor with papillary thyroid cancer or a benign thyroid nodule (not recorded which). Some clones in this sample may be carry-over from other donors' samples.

In nucleotides, the CDR3 is TGTGCCTGGAGCGCGTCGAGCTCCTACGAGCAGTACTTC. It translates to CAWSASSSYEQYF. The V call is TRBV30, the J call TRBJ2-7; D remains unclear. V was trimmed by 3 bases and J by 0 bases, leaving 9 bases between them. In germline, CDR1 is GTSNPN, CDR2 SVGIG (reference sequence). This CDR3 comprises 13 residues. The full variable domain, in which reference TRBV30 and TRBJ2-7 provide the parts outside the CDR3, is SQTIHQWPATLVQPVGSPLSLECTVEGTSNPNLYWYRQAAGRGLQLLFYSVGIGQISSEVPQNLSASRPQDRQFILSSKKLLLSDSGFYLCAWSASSSYEQYFGPGTRLTVT.

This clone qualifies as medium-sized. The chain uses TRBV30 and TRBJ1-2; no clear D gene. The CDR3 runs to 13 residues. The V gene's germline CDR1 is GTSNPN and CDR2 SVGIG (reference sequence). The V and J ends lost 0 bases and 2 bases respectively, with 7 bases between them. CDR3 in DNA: TGTGCCTGGAGTGTACGCGGGAACTATGGCTACACCTTC. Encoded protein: CAWSVRGNYGYTF.

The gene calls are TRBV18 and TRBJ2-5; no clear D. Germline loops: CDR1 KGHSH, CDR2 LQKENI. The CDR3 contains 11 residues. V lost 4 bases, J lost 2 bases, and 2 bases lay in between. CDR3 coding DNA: TGTGCCAGCTCACGGCAAGAGACCCAGTACTTC. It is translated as CASSRQETQYF.

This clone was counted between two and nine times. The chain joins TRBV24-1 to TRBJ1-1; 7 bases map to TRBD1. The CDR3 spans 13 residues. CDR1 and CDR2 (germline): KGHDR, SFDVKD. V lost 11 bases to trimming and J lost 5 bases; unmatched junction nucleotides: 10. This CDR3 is CASKGARETEAFF. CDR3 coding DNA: TGTGCCAGCAAGGGGGCGCGGGAAACTGAAGCTTTCTTT.